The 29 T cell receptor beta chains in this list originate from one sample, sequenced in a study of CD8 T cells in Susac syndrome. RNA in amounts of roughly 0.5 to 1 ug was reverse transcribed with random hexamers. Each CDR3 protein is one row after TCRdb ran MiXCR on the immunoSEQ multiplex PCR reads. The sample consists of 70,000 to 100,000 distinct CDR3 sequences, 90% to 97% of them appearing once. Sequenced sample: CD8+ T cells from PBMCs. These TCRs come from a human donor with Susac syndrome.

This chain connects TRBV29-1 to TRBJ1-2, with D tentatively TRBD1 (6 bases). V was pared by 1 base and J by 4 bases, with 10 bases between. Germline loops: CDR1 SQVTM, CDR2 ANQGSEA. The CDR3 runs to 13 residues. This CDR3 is CSVEGGAAYGYTF. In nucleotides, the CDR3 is TGCAGCGTTGAAGGGGGGGCTGCCTATGGCTACACCTTC.

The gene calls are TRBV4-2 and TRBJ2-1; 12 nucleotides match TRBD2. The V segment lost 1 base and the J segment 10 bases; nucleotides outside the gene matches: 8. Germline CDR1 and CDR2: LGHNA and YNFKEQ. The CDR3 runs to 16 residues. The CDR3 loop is CASSQGTLAGGPEQFF. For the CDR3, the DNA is TGTGCCAGCAGCCAAGGAACGCTAGCGGGAGGGCCAGAGCAGTTCTTC.

CDR3: CASSLGGQGLQETQYF. DNA of the CDR3: TGTGCCAGCAGCTTAGGGGGACAGGGGCTCCAAGAGACCCAGTACTTC. V is TRBV9 and J is TRBJ2-5; 10 bases are a match to TRBD1. Looked up from germline, CDR1 is SGDLS and CDR2 is YYNGEE. J gave up 1 base and V 4 bases, and 7 bases lay outside the gene matches. This CDR3 is 16 amino acids long.

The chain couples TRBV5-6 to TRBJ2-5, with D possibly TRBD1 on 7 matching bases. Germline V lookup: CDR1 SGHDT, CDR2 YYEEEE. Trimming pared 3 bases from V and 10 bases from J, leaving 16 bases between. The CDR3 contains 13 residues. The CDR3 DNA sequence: TGTGCCAGCAGCTCTGGAGGGGGCGACGTCCAGTACTTC. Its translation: CASSSGGGDVQYF.

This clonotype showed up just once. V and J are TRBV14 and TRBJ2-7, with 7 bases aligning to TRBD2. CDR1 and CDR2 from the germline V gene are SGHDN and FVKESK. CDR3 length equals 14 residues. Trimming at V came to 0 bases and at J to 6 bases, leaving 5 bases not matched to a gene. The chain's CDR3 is CASSQDLTSVEQYF. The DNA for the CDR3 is TGTGCCAGCAGCCAAGATCTAACTAGCGTCGAGCAGTACTTC.

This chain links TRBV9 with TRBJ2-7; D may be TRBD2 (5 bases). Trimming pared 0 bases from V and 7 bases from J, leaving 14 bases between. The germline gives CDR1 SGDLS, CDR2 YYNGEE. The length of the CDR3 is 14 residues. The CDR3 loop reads CASSVEQTTGEQYF. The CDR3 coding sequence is TGTGCCAGCAGCGTAGAACAGACTACGGGGGAGCAGTACTTC. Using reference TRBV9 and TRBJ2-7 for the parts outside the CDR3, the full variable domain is DSGVTQTPKHLITATGQRVTLRCSPRSGDLSVYWYQQSLDQGLQFLIQYYNGEERAKGNILERFSAQQFPDLHSELNLSSLELGDSALYFCASSVEQTTGEQYFGPGTRLTVT.

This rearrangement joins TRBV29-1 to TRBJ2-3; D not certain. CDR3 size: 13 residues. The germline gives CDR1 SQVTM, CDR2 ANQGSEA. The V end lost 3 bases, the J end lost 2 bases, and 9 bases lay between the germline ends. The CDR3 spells CSVEPRTTDTQYF. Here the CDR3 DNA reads TGCAGCGTTGAGCCCAGGACCACAGATACGCAGTATTTT.

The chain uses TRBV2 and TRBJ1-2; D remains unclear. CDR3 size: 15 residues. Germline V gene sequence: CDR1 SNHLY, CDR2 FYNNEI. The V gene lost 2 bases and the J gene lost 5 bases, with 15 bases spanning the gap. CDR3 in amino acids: CASSETKTGLYGYTF. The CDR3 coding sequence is TGTGCCAGCAGTGAAACGAAGACGGGCCTTTATGGCTACACCTTC. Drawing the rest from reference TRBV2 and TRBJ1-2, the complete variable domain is EPEVTQTPSHQVTQMGQEVILRCVPISNHLYFYWYRQILGQKVEFLVSFYNNEISEKSEIFDDQFSVERPDGSNFTLKIRSTKLEDSAMYFCASSETKTGLYGYTFGSGTRLTVV.

CDR3 region: CASSPWAWRLLAKNIQYF. In nucleotides, the CDR3 is TGTGCCAGCAGTCCCTGGGCCTGGCGGTTACTAGCCAAAAACATTCAGTACTTC. The chain links TRBV12-3 or TRBV12-4 to TRBJ2-4, with D unresolved. V gave up 5 bases and J gave up 0 bases, with 20 bases separating them. The CDR3 spans 18 residues.

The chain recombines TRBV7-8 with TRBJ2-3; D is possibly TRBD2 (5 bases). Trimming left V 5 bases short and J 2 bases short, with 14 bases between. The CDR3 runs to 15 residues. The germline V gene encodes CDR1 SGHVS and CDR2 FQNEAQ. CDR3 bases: TGTGCCAGCAGCCCCCGGGATACTTACACAGATACGCAGTATTTT. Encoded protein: CASSPRDTYTDTQYF.

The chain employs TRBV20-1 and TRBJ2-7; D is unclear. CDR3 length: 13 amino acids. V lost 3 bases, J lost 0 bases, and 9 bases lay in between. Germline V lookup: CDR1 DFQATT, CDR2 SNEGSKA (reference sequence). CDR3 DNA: TGCAGTGCTAGGGAACTTCGCTCCTACGAGCAGTACTTC. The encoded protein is CSARELRSYEQYF.

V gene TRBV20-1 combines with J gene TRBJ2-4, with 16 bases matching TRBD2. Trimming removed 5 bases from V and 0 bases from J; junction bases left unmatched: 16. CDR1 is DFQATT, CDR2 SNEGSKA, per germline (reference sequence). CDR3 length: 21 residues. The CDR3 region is CSASGTSGRAGEAIAKNIQYF. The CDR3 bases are TGCAGTGCTTCCGGGACTAGCGGGAGGGCCGGGGAAGCAATAGCCAAAAACATTCAGTACTTC.

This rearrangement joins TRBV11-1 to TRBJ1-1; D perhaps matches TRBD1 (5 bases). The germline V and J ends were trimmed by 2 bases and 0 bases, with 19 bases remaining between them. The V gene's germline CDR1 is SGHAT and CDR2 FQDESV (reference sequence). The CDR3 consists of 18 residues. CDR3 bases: TGTGCCAGCAGCTTACCGAGGGACGGAACTCACATGAACACTGAAGCTTTCTTT. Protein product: CASSLPRDGTHMNTEAFF.

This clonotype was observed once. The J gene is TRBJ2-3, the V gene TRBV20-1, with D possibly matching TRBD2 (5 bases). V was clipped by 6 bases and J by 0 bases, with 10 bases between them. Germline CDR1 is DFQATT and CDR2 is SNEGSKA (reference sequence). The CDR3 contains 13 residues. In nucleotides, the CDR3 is TGCAGTGCCCTCGGGGATAGCACAGATACGCAGTATTTT. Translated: CSALGDSTDTQYF.

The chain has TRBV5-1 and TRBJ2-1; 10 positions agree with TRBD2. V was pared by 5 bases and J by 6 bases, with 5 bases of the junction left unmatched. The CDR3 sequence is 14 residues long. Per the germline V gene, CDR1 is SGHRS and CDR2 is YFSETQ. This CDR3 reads CASREREGINEQFF. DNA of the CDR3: TGCGCCAGCAGAGAGCGGGAGGGAATCAATGAGCAGTTCTTC.

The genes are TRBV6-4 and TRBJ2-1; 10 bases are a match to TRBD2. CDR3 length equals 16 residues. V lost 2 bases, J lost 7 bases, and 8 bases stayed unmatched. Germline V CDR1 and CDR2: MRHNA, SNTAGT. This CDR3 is CASSDTSSGSSNEQFF. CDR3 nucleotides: TGTGCCAGCAGTGACACCTCTAGCGGGAGTTCGAATGAGCAGTTCTTC.

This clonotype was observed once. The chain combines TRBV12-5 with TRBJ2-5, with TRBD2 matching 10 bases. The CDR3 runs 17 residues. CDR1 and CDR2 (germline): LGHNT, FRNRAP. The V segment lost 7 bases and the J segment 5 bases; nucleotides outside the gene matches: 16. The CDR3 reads CASAASSGSLGFETQYF. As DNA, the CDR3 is TGTGCTAGTGCAGCATCTAGCGGGAGCTTGGGATTTGAGACCCAGTACTTC.

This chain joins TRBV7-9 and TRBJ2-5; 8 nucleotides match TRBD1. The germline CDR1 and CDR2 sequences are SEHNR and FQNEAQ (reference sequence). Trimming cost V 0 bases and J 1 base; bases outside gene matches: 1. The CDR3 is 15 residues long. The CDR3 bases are TGTGCCAGCAGCTTAGCGCAGGGGGCCCAAGAGACCCAGTACTTC. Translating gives CASSLAQGAQETQYF.

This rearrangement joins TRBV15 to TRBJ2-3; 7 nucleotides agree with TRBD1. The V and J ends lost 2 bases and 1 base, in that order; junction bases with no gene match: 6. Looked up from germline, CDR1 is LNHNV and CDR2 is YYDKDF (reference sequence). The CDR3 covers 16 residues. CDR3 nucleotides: TGTGCCACCAGCAGAACCGGGACAGAAGGCACAGATACGCAGTATTTT. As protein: CATSRTGTEGTDTQYF.

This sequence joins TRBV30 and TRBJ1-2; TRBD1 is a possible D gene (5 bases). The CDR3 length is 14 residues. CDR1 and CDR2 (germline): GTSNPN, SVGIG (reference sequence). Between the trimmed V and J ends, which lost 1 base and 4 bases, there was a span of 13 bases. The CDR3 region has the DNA TGTGCCTGGAGTGGAGGGGCAGGCGTCTATGGCTACACCTTC. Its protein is CAWSGGAGVYGYTF.

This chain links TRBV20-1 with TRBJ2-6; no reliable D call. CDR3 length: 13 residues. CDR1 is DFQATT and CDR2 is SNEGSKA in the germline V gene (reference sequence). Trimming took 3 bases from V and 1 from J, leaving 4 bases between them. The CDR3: CSARESGANVLTF. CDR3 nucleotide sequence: TGCAGTGCTAGGGAGTCTGGGGCCAACGTCCTGACTTTC.

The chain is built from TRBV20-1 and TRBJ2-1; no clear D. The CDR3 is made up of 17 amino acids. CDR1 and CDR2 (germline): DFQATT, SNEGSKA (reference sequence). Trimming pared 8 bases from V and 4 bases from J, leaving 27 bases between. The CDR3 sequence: CSTPAAKPRLSYNEQFF. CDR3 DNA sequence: TGCAGTACTCCCGCGGCTAAACCCAGGTTGTCTTACAATGAGCAGTTCTTC.

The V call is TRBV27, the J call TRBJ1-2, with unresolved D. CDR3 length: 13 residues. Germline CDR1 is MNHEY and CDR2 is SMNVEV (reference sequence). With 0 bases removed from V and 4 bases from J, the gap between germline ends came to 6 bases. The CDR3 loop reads CASSLSSSYGYTF. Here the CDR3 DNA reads TGTGCCAGCAGTTTATCCAGTAGCTATGGCTACACCTTC.

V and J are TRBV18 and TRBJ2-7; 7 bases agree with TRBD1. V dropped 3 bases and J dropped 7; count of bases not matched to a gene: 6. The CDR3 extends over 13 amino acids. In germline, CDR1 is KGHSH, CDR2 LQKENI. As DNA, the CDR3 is TGTGCCAGCTCACCGACAGGGACGGGGGAGCAGTACTTC. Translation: CASSPTGTGEQYF.

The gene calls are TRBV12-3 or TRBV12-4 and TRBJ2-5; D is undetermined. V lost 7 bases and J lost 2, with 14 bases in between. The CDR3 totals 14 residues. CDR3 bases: TGTGCCAGCATGCCGGGCGCATCGCAAGAGACCCAGTACTTC. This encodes CASMPGASQETQYF.

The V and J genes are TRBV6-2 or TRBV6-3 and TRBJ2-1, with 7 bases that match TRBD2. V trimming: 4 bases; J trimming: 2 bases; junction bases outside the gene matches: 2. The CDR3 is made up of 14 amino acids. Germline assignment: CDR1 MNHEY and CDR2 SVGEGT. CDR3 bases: TGTGCCAGCAGTTTTGCGGGGGCCTACAATGAGCAGTTCTTC. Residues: CASSFAGAYNEQFF.

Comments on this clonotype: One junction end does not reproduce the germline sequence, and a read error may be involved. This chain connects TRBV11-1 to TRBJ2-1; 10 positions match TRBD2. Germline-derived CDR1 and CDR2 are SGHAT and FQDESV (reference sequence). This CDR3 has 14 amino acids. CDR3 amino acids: CASSLAGANNEQFF. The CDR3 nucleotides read TGTGCCAGCAGCCTAGCGGGAGCAAACAATGAGCAGTTCTTC.

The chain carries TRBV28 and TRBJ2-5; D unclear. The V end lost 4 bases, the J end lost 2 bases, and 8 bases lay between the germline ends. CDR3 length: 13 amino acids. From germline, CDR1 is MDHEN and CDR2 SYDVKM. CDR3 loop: CASSSGRQETQYF. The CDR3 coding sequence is TGTGCCAGCAGTTCAGGAAGACAAGAGACCCAGTACTTC.

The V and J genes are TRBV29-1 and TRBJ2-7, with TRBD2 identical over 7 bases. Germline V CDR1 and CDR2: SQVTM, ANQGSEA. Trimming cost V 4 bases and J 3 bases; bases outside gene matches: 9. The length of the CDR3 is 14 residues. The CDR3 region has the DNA TGCAGCGTTGCCGCTGGCGGGAGATTCTACGAGCAGTACTTC. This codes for CSVAAGGRFYEQYF.